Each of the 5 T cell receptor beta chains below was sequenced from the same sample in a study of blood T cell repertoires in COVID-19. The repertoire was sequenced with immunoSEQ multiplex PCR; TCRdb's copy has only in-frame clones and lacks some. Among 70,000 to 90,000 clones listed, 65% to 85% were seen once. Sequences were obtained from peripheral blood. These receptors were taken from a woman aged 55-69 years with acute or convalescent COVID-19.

CDR3 nucleotides: TGTGCCACCAGTGATGCGACAGGGGCGGCAACTAATGAAAAACTGTTTTTT. Encoded protein: CATSDATGAATNEKLFF. The rearrangement links TRBV24-1 to TRBJ1-4; 8 bases map to TRBD1. CDR1 and CDR2 from the germline V gene are KGHDR and SFDVKD. J was trimmed by 0 bases and V by 3 bases; bases with no gene match: 5. The CDR3 contains 17 residues.

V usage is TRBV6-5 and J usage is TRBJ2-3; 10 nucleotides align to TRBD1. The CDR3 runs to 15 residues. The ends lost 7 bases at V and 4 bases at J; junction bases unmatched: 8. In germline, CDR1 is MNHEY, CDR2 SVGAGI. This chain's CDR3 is CASTLRDRGSDTQYF. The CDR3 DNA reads TGTGCCAGCACCCTCCGGGACAGGGGATCAGATACGCAGTATTTT.

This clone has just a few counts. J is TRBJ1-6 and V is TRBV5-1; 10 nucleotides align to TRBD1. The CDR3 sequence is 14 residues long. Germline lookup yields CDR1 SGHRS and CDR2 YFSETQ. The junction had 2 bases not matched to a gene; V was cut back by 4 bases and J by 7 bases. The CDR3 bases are TGCGCCAGCAGCCGGGACAGGGGCAATTCACCCCTCCACTTT. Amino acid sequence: CASSRDRGNSPLHF.

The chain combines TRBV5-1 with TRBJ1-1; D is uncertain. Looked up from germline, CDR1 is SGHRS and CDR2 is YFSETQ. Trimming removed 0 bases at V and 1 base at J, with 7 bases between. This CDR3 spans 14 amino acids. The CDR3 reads CASSLGPGNTEAFF. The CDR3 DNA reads TGCGCCAGCAGCTTGGGTCCGGGGAACACTGAAGCTTTCTTT.

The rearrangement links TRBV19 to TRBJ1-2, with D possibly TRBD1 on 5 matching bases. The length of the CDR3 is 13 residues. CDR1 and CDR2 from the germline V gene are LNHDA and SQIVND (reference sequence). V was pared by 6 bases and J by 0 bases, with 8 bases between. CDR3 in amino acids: CASRGLSNYGYTF. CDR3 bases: TGTGCCAGTAGGGGACTTTCTAACTATGGCTACACCTTC. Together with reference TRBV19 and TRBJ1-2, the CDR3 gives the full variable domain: DGGITQSPKYLFRKEGQNVTLSCEQNLNHDAMYWYRQDPGQGLRLIYYSQIVNDFQKGDIAEGYSVSREKKESFPLTVTSAQKNPTAFYLCASRGLSNYGYTFGSGTRLTVV.